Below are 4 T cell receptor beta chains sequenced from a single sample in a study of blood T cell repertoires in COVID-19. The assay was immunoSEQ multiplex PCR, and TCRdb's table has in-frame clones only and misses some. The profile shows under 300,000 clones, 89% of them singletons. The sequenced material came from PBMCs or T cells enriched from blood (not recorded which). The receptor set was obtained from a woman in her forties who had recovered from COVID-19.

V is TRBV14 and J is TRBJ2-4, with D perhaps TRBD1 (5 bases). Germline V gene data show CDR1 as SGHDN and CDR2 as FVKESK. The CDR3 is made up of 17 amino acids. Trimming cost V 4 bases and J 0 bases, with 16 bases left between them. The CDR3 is CASSLGRVGAAKNIQYF. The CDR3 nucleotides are TGTGCCAGCAGCCTCGGAAGAGTAGGGGCAGCCAAAAACATTCAGTACTTC.

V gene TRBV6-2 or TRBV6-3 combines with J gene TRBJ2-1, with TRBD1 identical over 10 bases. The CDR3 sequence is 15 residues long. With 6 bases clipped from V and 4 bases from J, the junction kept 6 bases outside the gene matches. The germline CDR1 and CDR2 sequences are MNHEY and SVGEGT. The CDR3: CASSSRDRGYNEQFF. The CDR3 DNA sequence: TGTGCCAGCAGCAGCCGGGACAGGGGATACAATGAGCAGTTCTTC.

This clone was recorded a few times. The CDR3 DNA reads TGTGCCTGGAGGAGAGGGGACTATTCACCCCTCCACTTT. It encodes CAWRRGDYSPLHF. V gene TRBV30 combines with J gene TRBJ1-6, with TRBD1 as a possible D gene (5 bases). Germline-derived CDR1 and CDR2 are GTSNPN and SVGIG (reference sequence). Between the trimmed V and J ends, which lost 3 bases and 8 bases, there was a span of 11 bases. The CDR3 contains 13 residues.

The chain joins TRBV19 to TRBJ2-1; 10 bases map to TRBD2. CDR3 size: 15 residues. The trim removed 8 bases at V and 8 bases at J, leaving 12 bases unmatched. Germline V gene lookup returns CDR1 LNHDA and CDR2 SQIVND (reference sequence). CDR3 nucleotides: TGTGCCAGTGCGGACCTAGCGGGAGTTTCCGATGAGCAGTTCTTC. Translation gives CASADLAGVSDEQFF. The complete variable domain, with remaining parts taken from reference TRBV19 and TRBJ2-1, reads DGGITQSPKYLFRKEGQNVTLSCEQNLNHDAMYWYRQDPGQGLRLIYYSQIVNDFQKGDIAEGYSVSREKKESFPLTVTSAQKNPTAFYLCASADLAGVSDEQFFGPGTRLTVL.